Below, 8 T cell receptor beta chains from the same sample are listed, as sequenced in a study of T cell repertoires in ileal Crohn's disease. As for time point: neoterminal ileum biopsy at postoperative endoscopy, about 6 months after surgery. Sequenced by immunoSEQ multiplex PCR; TCRdb stores in-frame clones only, minus some. The sample shows around 470 clones, roughly 88% of them seen only once. Sequenced: ileal tissue. The source of these receptors is an adult with Crohn's disease.

This rearrangement joins TRBV4-1 to TRBJ2-1; 11 bases map to TRBD2. This CDR3 is 15 amino acids long. V lost 4 bases, J lost 5 bases, and 4 bases stayed unmatched. The germline V gene encodes CDR1 MGHRA and CDR2 YSYEKL. CDR3 region: CASSPLAGGDNEQFF. The CDR3 DNA reads TGCGCCAGCAGCCCCCTAGCGGGGGGTGACAATGAGCAGTTCTTC.

The chain is built from TRBV19 and TRBJ1-2, with 7 nucleotides matching TRBD1. V dropped 3 bases and J dropped 8; count of bases not matched to a gene: 6. The CDR3 runs to 13 residues. Germline CDR1 and CDR2: LNHDA and SQIVND (reference sequence). The CDR3 sequence: CASSMRQGGGYTF. The CDR3 DNA sequence: TGTGCCAGTAGTATGCGACAGGGAGGCGGCTACACCTTC.

The chain joins TRBV6-1 to TRBJ1-2; the match to TRBD1 covers 7 bases. With V trimmed by 7 bases and J by 5 bases, 10 bases remained unmatched. Germline CDR1 is MNHNS and CDR2 is SASEGT. The CDR3 has 14 amino acids. CDR3 bases: TGTGCCAGCACCAGGGGACAGAACCTATATGGCTACACCTTC. It yields the protein CASTRGQNLYGYTF.

V is TRBV7-2 and J is TRBJ1-2, with D possibly being TRBD1 (6 bases). Trimming shortened V by 1 base and J by 2 bases, and 8 bases separated the two germline ends. Germline values: CDR1 SGHTA, CDR2 FQGNSA. The CDR3 extends over 14 amino acids. The CDR3 coding sequence is TGTGCCAGCAGCTTAGGCGGACAGAACTATGGCTACACCTTC. Its translation is CASSLGGQNYGYTF.

The V and J genes are TRBV27 and TRBJ1-5; D possibly corresponds to TRBD1 (6 bases). CDR3 length: 13 amino acids. Germline V gene data show CDR1 as MNHEY and CDR2 as SMNVEV (reference sequence). The V and J ends lost 0 bases and 7 bases respectively, with 7 bases between them. The CDR3 loop is CASSLSGAQPQHF. CDR3 nucleotides: TGTGCCAGCAGTTTATCGGGGGCCCAGCCCCAGCATTTT.

This chain links TRBV11-3 with TRBJ2-1; 7 nucleotides line up with TRBD2. The CDR3 totals 16 residues. The ends lost 5 bases at V and 6 bases at J; junction bases unmatched: 13. From germline, CDR1 is SGHNT and CDR2 YENEEA. The CDR3 DNA sequence: TGTGCCAGCAGCCCCCGAGGAGCGGGGACCCTCAATGAGCAGTTCTTC. Protein: CASSPRGAGTLNEQFF. Supplemented by reference TRBV11-3 and TRBJ2-1, the full variable domain reads EAGVVQSPRYKIIEKKQPVAFWCNPISGHNTLYWYLQNLGQGPELLIRYENEEAVDDSQLPKDRFSAERLKGVDSTLKIQPAELGDSAVYLCASSPRGAGTLNEQFFGPGTRLTVL.

This chain joins TRBV7-4 and TRBJ1-2; TRBD1 agrees at 7 bases. The CDR3 length is 16 residues. Germline CDR1 SGHVT, CDR2 SQSDAQ. V gave up 4 bases and J gave up 5 bases; unmatched junction bases: 13. The CDR3 nucleotides read TGTGCCAGCAGCTCCATTGCCGGCAGGGGGAGATATGGCTACACCTTC. Protein product: CASSSIAGRGRYGYTF.

The chain recombines TRBV5-1 with TRBJ2-4; maybe TRBD2 (6 bases). The V and J ends lost 4 bases and 5 bases respectively, with 10 bases between them. Germline assignment: CDR1 SGHRS and CDR2 YFSETQ. This CDR3 contains 13 residues. CDR3 sequence: CASSPGTQNIQYF. The CDR3 bases are TGCGCCAGCAGCCCCGGGACTCAAAACATTCAGTACTTC.